This T cell receptor beta chain was recovered during a study of blood T cell repertoires in COVID-19. TCRdb's copy holds only in-frame clones and misses some; the assay was immunoSEQ multiplex PCR. The data hold over 100,000 clones, with approximately 82% observed a single time. This clone was recorded only once. Source material: peripheral blood. The source of this sequence is an older woman with acute or convalescent COVID-19.

In nucleotides, the CDR3 is TGTGCCAGCAGTTTAGGGGGCGCGGCTGAAGCTTTCTTT. It translates to CASSLGGAAEAFF. The rearrangement uses TRBV28 and TRBJ1-1; perhaps TRBD1 as D (6 bases). Germline CDR1 and CDR2: MDHEN and SYDVKM. Trimming removed 2 bases at V and 6 bases at J, with 10 bases between. This CDR3 has 13 amino acids.